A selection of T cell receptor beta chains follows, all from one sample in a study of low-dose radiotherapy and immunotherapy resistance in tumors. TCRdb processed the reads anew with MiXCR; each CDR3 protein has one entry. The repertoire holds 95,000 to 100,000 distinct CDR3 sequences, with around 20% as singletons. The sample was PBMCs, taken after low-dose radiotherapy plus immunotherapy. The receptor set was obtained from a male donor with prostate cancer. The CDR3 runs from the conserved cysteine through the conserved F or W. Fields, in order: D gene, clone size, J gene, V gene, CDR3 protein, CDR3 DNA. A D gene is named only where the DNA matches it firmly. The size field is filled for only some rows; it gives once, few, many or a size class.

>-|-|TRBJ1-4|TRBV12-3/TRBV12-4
CASKKGRRGFATNEKLFFFFF
-
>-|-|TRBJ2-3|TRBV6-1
CASSLAPRVTDTQYF
TGTGCCAGCAGTCTTGCCCCCAGGGTCACAGATACGCAGTATTTT
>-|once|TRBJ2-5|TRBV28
CASSPRGAETQYF
TGTGCCAGCAGTCCCCGGGGGGCAGAGACCCAGTACTTC
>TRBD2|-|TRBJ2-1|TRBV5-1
CASSPDPGGDEQFF
TGCGCCAGCAGCCCGGACCCCGGGGGGGATGAGCAGTTCTTC
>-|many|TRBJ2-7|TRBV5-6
CASRPSGLSRYEQYF
TGTGCCAGCAGGCCCTCAGGGTTGAGTAGGTACGAGCAGTACTTC
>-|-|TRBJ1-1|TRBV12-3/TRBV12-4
CASSLQTGNTEAFF
TGTGCCAGCAGTCTACAGACAGGGAACACTGAAGCTTTCTTT
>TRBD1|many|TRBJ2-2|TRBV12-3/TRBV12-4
CASSFWDRGTGELFF
TGTGCCAGCAGTTTTTGGGACAGGGGCACCGGGGAGCTGTTTTTT
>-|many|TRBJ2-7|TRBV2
CASGRLAQSYEQYF
TGTGCCAGCGGGAGGTTAGCGCAATCCTACGAGCAGTACTTC
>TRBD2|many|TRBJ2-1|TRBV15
CATSREGGTSGPPTYNEQFF
TGTGCCACCAGCAGAGAGGGGGGGACTAGCGGGCCCCCAACATACAATGAGCAGTTCTTC
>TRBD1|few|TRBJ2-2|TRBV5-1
CASRGQGVRGGELFF
TGCGCCAGCAGAGGACAGGGGGTGCGCGGCGGGGAGCTGTTTTTT
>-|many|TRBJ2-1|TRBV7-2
CASSPARAQFF
TGTGCCAGCAGCCCCGCGAGGGCCCAGTTCTTC
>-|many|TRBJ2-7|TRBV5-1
CASSSTASGGASHEQYF
TGCGCCAGCAGCTCAACTGCATCAGGGGGGGCCTCCCACGAGCAGTACTTC
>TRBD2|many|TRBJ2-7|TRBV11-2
CATLGGAYEQYF
TGTGCCACCCTGGGGGGGGCCTACGAGCAGTACTTC
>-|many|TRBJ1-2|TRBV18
CASSPSHRWDYGYTF
TGTGCCAGCTCACCAAGTCACAGATGGGACTATGGCTACACCTTC
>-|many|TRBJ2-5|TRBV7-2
CASSSGPPGETQYF
TGTGCCAGCAGCTCCGGACCGCCTGGGGAGACCCAGTACTTC
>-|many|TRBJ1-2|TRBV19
CASSIGQIYGYTF
TGTGCCAGTAGTATAGGTCAGATCTATGGCTACACCTTC
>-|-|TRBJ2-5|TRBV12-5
CASGQSGQETQYF
TGTGCTAGTGGTCAGAGCGGGCAAGAGACCCAGTACTTC
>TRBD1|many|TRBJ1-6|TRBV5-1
CASRTGSNSPLHF
TGCGCCAGCCGGACAGGGTCGAATTCACCCCTCCACTTT
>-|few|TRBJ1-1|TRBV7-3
CASSRDGGNTEAFF
TGTGCCAGCAGCAGAGACGGGGGGAACACTGAAGCTTTCTTT
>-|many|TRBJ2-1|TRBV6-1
CASSTDRNEQFF
TGTGCCAGCAGTACCGACAGGAATGAGCAGTTCTTC
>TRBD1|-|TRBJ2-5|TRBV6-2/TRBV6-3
CASSYTTGTGQETQYF
TGTGCCAGCAGTTACACCACCGGGACAGGTCAGGAGACCCAGTACTTC
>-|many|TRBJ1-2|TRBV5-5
CASSFRGFDGYTF
TGTGCCAGCAGCTTCAGGGGTTTCGATGGCTACACCTTC
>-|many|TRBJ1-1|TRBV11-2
CASSPGPDGREAFF
TGTGCCAGCAGCCCCGGCCCGGACGGCCGTGAAGCTTTCTTT
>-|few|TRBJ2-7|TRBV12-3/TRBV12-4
CASTLGLPSYEQYF
TGTGCCAGCACCCTCGGCCTACCGAGCTACGAGCAGTACTTC
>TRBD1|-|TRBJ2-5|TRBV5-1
CAISWGQILETQYF
TGCGCCATCAGCTGGGGACAGATTTTGGAGACCCAGTACTTC
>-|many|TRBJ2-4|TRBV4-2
CASSPSGETKNIQYF
TGTGCCAGCAGCCCATCGGGAGAGACCAAAAACATTCAGTACTTC
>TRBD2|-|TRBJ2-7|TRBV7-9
CASSLGEGLGRSEQYF
TGTGCCAGCAGCTTAGGGGAGGGACTAGGTCGGAGCGAGCAGTACTTC
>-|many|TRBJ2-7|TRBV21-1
CARWGGPSSYEQYF
TGTGCCAGATGGGGGGGGCCATCCTCCTACGAGCAGTACTTC
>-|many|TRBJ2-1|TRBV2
CAVGAGGDEQFF
TGTGCCGTCGGAGCCGGGGGTGATGAGCAGTTCTTC
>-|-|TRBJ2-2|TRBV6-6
CASIPRVTGELFF
TGTGCCAGCATCCCCCGGGTCACCGGGGAGCTGTTTTTT
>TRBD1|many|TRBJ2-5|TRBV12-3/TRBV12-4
CASSTRTGDNQETQYF
TGTGCCAGCAGTACGCGGACAGGGGACAACCAAGAGACCCAGTACTTC
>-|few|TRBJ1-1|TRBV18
CASSPRDRGTEAFF
TGTGCCAGCTCACCACGAGACAGAGGCACTGAAGCTTTCTTT
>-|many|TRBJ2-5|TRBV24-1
CATSDGGTVETQYF
TGTGCCACCAGTGACGGAGGGACGGTGGAGACCCAGTACTTC
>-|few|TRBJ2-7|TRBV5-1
CASGTGAIYEQYF
TGCGCCAGCGGCACCGGGGCAATTTACGAGCAGTACTTC
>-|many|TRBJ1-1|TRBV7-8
CASSLHSQAFF
TGTGCCAGCAGCTTACATTCCCAAGCTTTCTTT
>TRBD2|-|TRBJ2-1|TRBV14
CASSQGGLAGAQGEQFF
TGTGCCAGCAGCCAAGGGGGGCTAGCGGGGGCCCAGGGTGAGCAGTTCTTC
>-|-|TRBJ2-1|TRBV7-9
CASSSTYYNEQFF
TGTGCCAGCAGCTCGACTTACTACAATGAGCAGTTCTTC
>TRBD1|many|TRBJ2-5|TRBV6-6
CASAGTDQETQYF
TGTGCCAGCGCCGGGACAGACCAAGAGACCCAGTACTTC
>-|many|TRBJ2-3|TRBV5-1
CASSFEVLEDTQYF
TGCGCCAGCAGCTTTGAAGTCTTAGAGGATACGCAGTATTTT
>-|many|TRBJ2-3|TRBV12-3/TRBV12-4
CASRQGRGPSRASTDTQYF
TGTGCCAGCCGACAAGGGAGGGGGCCTAGTCGTGCTAGCACAGATACGCAGTATTTT
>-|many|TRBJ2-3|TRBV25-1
CASSEYRGSDTQYF
TGTGCCAGCAGTGAATATAGGGGCTCAGATACGCAGTATTTT
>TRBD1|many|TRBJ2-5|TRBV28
CASSFRDRGEETQYF
TGTGCCAGCAGTTTCCGCGACAGGGGAGAAGAGACCCAGTACTTC
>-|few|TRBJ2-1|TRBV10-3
CAISESIGQGTFNEQFF
TGTGCCATCAGTGAGTCGATAGGGCAGGGGACGTTCAATGAGCAGTTCTTC
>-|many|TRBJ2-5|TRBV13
CASSLAWGRGQETQYF
TGTGCCAGCAGCTTAGCGTGGGGACGTGGACAAGAGACCCAGTACTTC
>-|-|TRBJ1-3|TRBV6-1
CASKGSSGNTIYF
TGTGCCAGCAAGGGGAGCTCTGGAAACACCATATATTTT
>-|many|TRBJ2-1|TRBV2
CASSAGHEQFF
TGTGCCAGCAGTGCGGGGCATGAGCAGTTCTTC
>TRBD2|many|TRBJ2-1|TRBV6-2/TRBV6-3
CASSPPAGGLGEQFF
TGTGCCAGCAGCCCCCCGGCGGGGGGGCTAGGGGAGCAGTTCTTC
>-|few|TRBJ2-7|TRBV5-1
CASSLAVTKGYEQYF
TGCGCCAGCAGCTTGGCGGTGACTAAAGGCTACGAGCAGTACTTC
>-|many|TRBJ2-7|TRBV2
CASSTVFYEQYF
TGTGCCAGCTCTACGGTCTTCTACGAGCAGTACTTC
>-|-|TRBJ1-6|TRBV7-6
CASSSSGKGNSPPHF
TGTGCCAGCAGTAGCAGCGGAAAGGGGAATTCACCCCCCCACTTT
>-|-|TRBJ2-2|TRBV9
CASSQTGELFF
TGTGCCAGCAGCCAAACCGGGGAGCTGTTTTTT
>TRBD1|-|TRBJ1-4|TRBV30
CAWSVEGAGEKLFF
TGTGCCTGGAGTGTAGAGGGGGCCGGTGAAAAACTGTTTTTT
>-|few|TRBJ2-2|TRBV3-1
CASSHPAENTGELFF
TGTGCCAGCAGCCATCCCGCAGAGAACACCGGGGAGCTGTTTTTT
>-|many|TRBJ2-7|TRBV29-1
CSVANRSTYEQYF
TGCAGCGTTGCCAACAGGTCGACCTACGAGCAGTACTTC
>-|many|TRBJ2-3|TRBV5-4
CASRSKTDTQYF
TGTGCCAGCAGATCCAAGACAGATACGCAGTATTTT
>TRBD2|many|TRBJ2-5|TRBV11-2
CASSLDQTLAGVQETQYF
TGTGCCAGCAGCTTAGATCAGACACTAGCGGGGGTCCAAGAGACCCAGTACTTC
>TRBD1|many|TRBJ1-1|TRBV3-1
CASSPQGARTEAFF
TGTGCCAGCAGCCCTCAGGGGGCGAGGACTGAAGCTTTCTTT
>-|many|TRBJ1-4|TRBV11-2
CASSLPGALEEKLFF
TGTGCCAGCAGCTTACCGGGGGCATTAGAGGAAAAACTGTTTTTT
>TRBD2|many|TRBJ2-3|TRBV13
CASSDRRGGSTDTQYF
TGTGCCAGCAGCGACCGGCGCGGGGGGAGCACAGATACGCAGTATTTT
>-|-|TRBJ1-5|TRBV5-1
CASSLTVSSQPQHF
TGCGCCAGCAGCTTGACGGTCAGTTCTCAGCCCCAGCATTTT